A single T cell receptor (beta chain) is shown here with its context. No antigen is known for it. One entry per CDR3 protein results from TCRdb running MiXCR on the RT-PCR reads. The data show 450,000 to 600,000 distinct CDR3 sequences, 7.6% seen once. Germline CDR1 and CDR2: DFQATT and SNEGSKA (reference sequence). This CDR3 contains 16 residues. Trimming removed 1 base from V and 4 bases from J; junction bases left unmatched: 11. The sample originates from a study of response to subunit inactivated influenza vaccine. Study conclusions and caveats: That few new T cells are recruited by each seasonal influenza vaccination was the authors' suggestion.

The chain links TRBV20-1 to TRBJ2-7, with 9 bases fitting TRBD2. This TCR came from a man aged 50 to 75 who received an inactivated influenza vaccine. Here the sequenced sample was PBMCs from blood, taken less than 30 months after vaccination. CDR3 residues: CSARVGGAGGLYEQYF. The DNA of the CDR3 is TGCAGTGCTAGAGTCGGTGGTGCGGGAGGGTTGTACGAGCAGTACTTC.